This TCR beta chain was sequenced for a study of cytotoxic CD8 clonotypes in ibrutinib-treated CLL. Across the study: Partial responses totalled roughly 25 and complete responses 2; after median roughly 68 months, roughly 14 remained remitted and around twelve progressed. Sample averages reached hundreds of thousands of productive templates and tens of thousands of productive rearrangements. The study, taken as a whole, reports: Clonotypes that were public were uncommon, and they contracted or stayed stable on treatment.

There are 15 residues in the CDR3. With 5 bases clipped from V and 0 bases from J, the junction kept 7 bases outside the gene matches. Germline V gene data show CDR1 as SEHNR and CDR2 as FQNEAQ (reference sequence). The sample holds one count of this clone. Its antigen is as yet unknown. Sequencing used immunoSEQ multiplex PCR; TCRdb keeps in-frame clones, though not all of them. The sample has around 250,000 clones; 70% are singletons. The receptor was derived from a human donor with chronic lymphocytic leukemia. Sequenced here: PBMCs, sampled after 24 months of ibrutinib treatment. The J gene is TRBJ2-7, the V gene TRBV7-9; 7 bases match TRBD1. For the CDR3, the DNA is TGTGCCAGCAGCCCCCCGCGGACAGGCTCCTACGAGCAGTACTTC. Translated, it gives CASSPPRTGSYEQYF. The full variable domain, completed using reference TRBV7-9 and TRBJ2-7, is DTGVSQNPRHKITKRGQNVTFRCDPISEHNRLYWYRQTLGQGPEFLTYFQNEAQLEKSRLLSDRFSAERPKGSFSTLEIQRTEQGDSAMYLCASSPPRTGSYEQYFGPGTRLTVT.